The rows below give T cell receptor beta chains drawn from one sample of a study. TCRdb itself ran the 5' RACE reads through MiXCR, one entry per CDR3 protein. The sample lists around 44,000 distinct CDR3 sequences; 30% were seen once. Sample: tumor-infiltrating memory CD4+ T cells sorted from the breast tumor. These receptors all come from a female donor with breast cancer. Both conserved end residues are part of each CDR3. The D gene is left open where the match is weak. Rows give clone size only sometimes, using once, few, many, or a class for an expanded clone.

>TRBJ2-3|-|TRBV5-1|-|13
CASRVFPRDTQYF
TGCGCTAGCAGGGTCTTCCCGAGGGATACGCAGTATTTT
>TRBJ2-1|-|TRBV27|-|14
CASSLLSEYNEQFF
TGTGCCAGCAGTTTATTGTCAGAATACAATGAGCAGTTCTTC
>TRBJ2-3|TRBD2|TRBV11-2|-|18
CASSLTPAGGIYADTQYF
TGTGCCAGCAGCTTAACGCCAGCGGGAGGTATTTACGCAGATACGCAGTATTTT
>TRBJ2-5|TRBD2|TRBV27|few|16
CASSPGLAGLQETQYF
TGTGCCAGCAGTCCCGGACTAGCGGGTCTCCAAGAGACCCAGTACTTC
>TRBJ1-2|TRBD1|TRBV11-2|-|16
CASSLGGPGQSMRYTF
TGTGCCAGCAGCTTAGGTGGCCCGGGACAGTCTATGCGCTACACCTTC
>TRBJ2-3|-|TRBV9|many|13
CASSTAETDTQYF
TGTGCCAGCAGCACCGCCGAAACAGATACGCAGTATTTT
>TRBJ1-4|TRBD1|TRBV11-2|-|18
CASSPRDRGSATNEKLFF
TGTGCCAGCAGCCCCCGGGACAGGGGATCTGCAACTAATGAAAAACTGTTTTTT
>TRBJ2-5|-|TRBV5-1|-|17
CASSLSGASSVFETQYF
TGCGCCAGCAGCCTCTCCGGGGCGTCTTCGGTTTTTGAGACCCAGTACTTC
>TRBJ2-6|-|TRBV27|few|18
CASTSTPGRSSGANVLTF
TGTGCCAGCACCTCCACCCCAGGACGGAGCTCTGGGGCCAACGTCCTGACTTTC
>TRBJ2-3|-|TRBV11-1|few|13
CASRKEGRDTQYF
TGTGCCAGCAGGAAGGAGGGAAGAGATACGCAGTATTTT
>TRBJ2-2|-|TRBV7-9|-|15
CASSLGIPNTGELFF
TGTGCCAGCAGCTTAGGTATACCGAACACCGGGGAGCTGTTTTTT
>TRBJ2-3|-|TRBV5-1|few|15
CASSLDGVSTDTQYF
TGCGCCAGCAGCTTGGATGGAGTTAGCACAGATACGCAGTATTTT
>TRBJ2-1|TRBD2|TRBV20-1|-|17
CSATSGVRGSLHNEQFF
TGCAGTGCCACTAGCGGGGTTCGCGGGAGTCTCCACAATGAGCAGTTCTTC
>TRBJ2-5|-|TRBV7-3|-|18
CASSLTGGSGSYQETQYF
TGTGCCAGCAGCTTAACAGGGGGGAGCGGATCCTACCAAGAGACCCAGTACTTC
>TRBJ1-5|TRBD1|TRBV29-1|few|14
CSVGTGWGNQPQHF
TGCAGCGTCGGGACAGGGTGGGGCAATCAGCCCCAGCATTTT
>TRBJ2-3|TRBD2|TRBV28|many|16
CASSFSASGDTDTQYF
TGTGCCAGCAGTTTTTCCGCTAGCGGTGACACAGATACGCAGTATTTT
>TRBJ2-3|-|TRBV7-3|once|15
CASSQPEESRDTQYF
TGTGCCAGCAGCCAACCTGAGGAAAGCAGAGATACGCAGTATTTT
>TRBJ1-4|-|TRBV29-1|many|14
CSVRSRDVNEKLFF
TGCAGCGTTCGAAGCCGGGATGTTAATGAAAAACTGTTTTTT
>TRBJ2-1|TRBD2|TRBV20-1|few|11
CSARAGLGAFF
TGCAGTGCTAGAGCCGGACTAGGGGCGTTCTTC
>TRBJ2-2|-|TRBV7-3|-|15
CASSLESGPTGELFF
TGTGCCAGCAGTCTGGAGTCTGGGCCCACCGGGGAGCTGTTTTTT
>TRBJ2-3|TRBD2|TRBV4-1|-|14
CASNRRENTDTQYF
TGCGCCAGCAACCGGCGGGAGAACACAGATACGCAGTATTTT
>TRBJ1-5|-|TRBV6-1|-|15
CASITGPQSIQPQHF
TGTGCCAGCATAACAGGGCCGCAGAGTATCCAGCCCCAGCATTTT
>TRBJ2-1|TRBD2|TRBV20-1|-|15
CSALSSGRAYNEQFF
TGCAGTGCTCTGTCGAGCGGGAGGGCCTACAATGAGCAGTTCTTC
>TRBJ2-7|-|TRBV6-1|-|11
CAGGYSYEQYF
TGTGCCGGAGGGTACTCCTACGAGCAGTACTTC
>TRBJ1-2|TRBD1|TRBV30|-|13
CAWSRQGRNGYTF
TGTGCCTGGAGCCGACAGGGGCGGAACGGCTACACCTTC
>TRBJ2-7|TRBD1|TRBV5-5|few|15
CASSVQGQERYEQYF
TGTGCCAGCAGCGTCCAAGGACAGGAGCGCTACGAGCAGTACTTC
>TRBJ2-3|TRBD2|TRBV10-3|-|14
CAISDGGGTDTQYF
TGTGCCATCAGTGACGGGGGGGGCACAGATACGCAGTATTTT
>TRBJ2-7|-|TRBV4-2|-|16
CASSQAATTGVYEQYF
TGTGCCAGCAGCCAAGCGGCTACGACCGGAGTCTACGAGCAGTACTTC
>TRBJ2-1|-|TRBV6-2/TRBV6-3|many|13
CASGGDGHNEQFF
TGTGCCAGCGGAGGTGACGGACACAATGAGCAGTTCTTC
>TRBJ1-2|TRBD1|TRBV20-1|few|12
CSAVTGVGGYTF
TGCAGTGCTGTTACAGGGGTCGGAGGCTACACCTTC
>TRBJ2-3|TRBD2|TRBV6-2/TRBV6-3|-|16
CASSYPGLAGVDTQYF
TGTGCCAGCAGTTACCCCGGACTAGCGGGAGTGGATACGCAGTATTTT
>TRBJ2-7|-|TRBV9|few|15
CASSPNSLRGDEQYF
TGTGCCAGCAGCCCCAATTCTCTCAGGGGTGACGAGCAGTACTTC
>TRBJ2-7|-|TRBV6-6|many|13
CASRKDDPYEQYF
TGTGCCAGCAGAAAGGACGATCCCTACGAGCAGTACTTC
>TRBJ2-1|-|TRBV7-2|-|16
CASSLVWTDGGKEQFF
TGTGCCAGCAGCTTAGTTTGGACAGATGGTGGAAAGGAGCAGTTCTTC
>TRBJ2-1|-|TRBV30|-|12
CAWTSGYNEQFF
TGTGCCTGGACAAGTGGATACAATGAGCAGTTCTTC
>TRBJ1-2|TRBD1|TRBV2|few|13
CASRPGGFYGYTF
TGTGCCAGCAGGCCAGGGGGCTTCTATGGCTACACCTTC
>TRBJ2-1|-|TRBV4-2|many|15
CASSPDLHPNNEQFF
TGTGCCAGCAGTCCCGACTTACACCCAAACAATGAGCAGTTCTTC
>TRBJ2-5|-|TRBV2|-|14
CASRPTGPEETQYF
TGTGCCAGCAGGCCCACGGGGCCCGAAGAGACCCAGTACTTC
>TRBJ2-7|TRBD1|TRBV20-1|-|13
CSATQGAEDEQYF
TGCAGTGCAACACAGGGGGCAGAAGACGAGCAGTACTTC
>TRBJ2-7|-|TRBV6-5|-|13
CASQRQAPYEQYF
TGTGCCAGCCAGAGACAGGCCCCCTACGAGCAGTACTTC
>TRBJ1-4|-|TRBV30|once|13
CAWSVQPREKLFF
TGTGCCTGGAGTGTACAGCCGAGGGAAAAACTGTTTTTT
>TRBJ2-3|TRBD2|TRBV5-5|-|17
CASSLGLAVSGTDAQYF
TGTGCCAGCAGCCTGGGACTAGCGGTTTCGGGCACAGATGCGCAGTATTTT
>TRBJ1-6|TRBD1|TRBV6-2/TRBV6-3|-|17
CASSRRRQGSYNSPLHF
TGTGCCAGCAGTCGCCGTCGACAGGGCTCCTATAATTCACCCCTCCACTTT
>TRBJ2-1|-|TRBV20-1|-|16
CSASPALAAANNEQFF
TGCAGTGCTAGTCCGGCTCTGGCAGCGGCCAACAATGAGCAGTTCTTC
>TRBJ2-1|-|TRBV5-6|few|13
CASKSAGSNEQFF
TGTGCCAGCAAGAGTGCGGGGTCCAATGAGCAGTTCTTC